The clone carrying this T cell receptor beta chain was detected a few times. Germline CDR1 reads MNHEY; CDR2 reads SVGEGT. This CDR3 is 11 amino acids long. V was trimmed by 2 bases and J by 4 bases, leaving 2 bases between them. This table comes from immunoSEQ multiplex PCR, and its TCRdb copy is limited to in-frame clones, with some not included. The sample has 150,000 to 200,000 clones, 85% to 90% seen once. The sample comes from a study of control samples from healthy donors and cancer patients. The sequenced material came from blood. The chain couples TRBV6-2 or TRBV6-3 to TRBJ2-5; D is uncertain. This receptor was taken from a man younger than 30 in good health. CDR3 bases: TGTGCCAGCAGTTACAGAGAGACCCAGTACTTC. Translation: CASSYRETQYF.